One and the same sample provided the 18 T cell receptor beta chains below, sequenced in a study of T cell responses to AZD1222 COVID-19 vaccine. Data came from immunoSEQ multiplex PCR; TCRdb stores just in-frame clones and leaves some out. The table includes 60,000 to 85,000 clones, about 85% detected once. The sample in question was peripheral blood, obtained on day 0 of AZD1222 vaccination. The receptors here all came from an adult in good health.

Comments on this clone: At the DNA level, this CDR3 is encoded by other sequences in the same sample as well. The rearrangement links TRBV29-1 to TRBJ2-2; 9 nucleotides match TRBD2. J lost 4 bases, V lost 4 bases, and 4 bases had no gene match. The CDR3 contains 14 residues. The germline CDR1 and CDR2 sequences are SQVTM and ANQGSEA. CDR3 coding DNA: TGCAGCGTTGGAAGCGGGGGGACCACCGGGGAGCTGTTTTTT. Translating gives CSVGSGGTTGELFF.

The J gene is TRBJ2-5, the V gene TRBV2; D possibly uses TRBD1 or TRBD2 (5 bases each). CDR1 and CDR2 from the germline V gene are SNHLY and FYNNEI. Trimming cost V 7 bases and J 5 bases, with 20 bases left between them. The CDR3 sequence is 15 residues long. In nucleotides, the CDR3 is TGTGCCAGCATCAAGAGGGACGGACCATGGGAGACCCAGTACTTC. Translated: CASIKRDGPWETQYF.

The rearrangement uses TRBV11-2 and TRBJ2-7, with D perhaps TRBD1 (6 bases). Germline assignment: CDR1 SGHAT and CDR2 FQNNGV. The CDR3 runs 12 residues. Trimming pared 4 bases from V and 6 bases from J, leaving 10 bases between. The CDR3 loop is CASSYTGLEQYF. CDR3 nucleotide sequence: TGTGCCAGCAGCTACACAGGGCTCGAGCAGTACTTC. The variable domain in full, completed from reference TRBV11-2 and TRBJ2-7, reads EAGVAQSPRYKIIEKRQSVAFWCNPISGHATLYWYQQILGQGPKLLIQFQNNGVVDDSQLPKDRFSAERLKGVDSTLKIQPAKLEDSAVYLCASSYTGLEQYFGPGTRLTVT.

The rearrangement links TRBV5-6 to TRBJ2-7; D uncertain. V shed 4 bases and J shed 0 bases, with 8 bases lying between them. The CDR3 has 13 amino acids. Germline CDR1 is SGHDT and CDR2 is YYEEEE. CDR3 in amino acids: CASSRISSYEQYF. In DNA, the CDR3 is TGTGCCAGCAGCCGTATCAGCTCCTACGAGCAGTACTTC.

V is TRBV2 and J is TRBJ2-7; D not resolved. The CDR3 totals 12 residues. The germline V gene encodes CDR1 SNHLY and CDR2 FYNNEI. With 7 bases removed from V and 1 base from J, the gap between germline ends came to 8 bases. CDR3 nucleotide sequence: TGTGCCAGCACCGTCTTTTCCTACGAGCAGTACTTC. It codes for CASTVFSYEQYF. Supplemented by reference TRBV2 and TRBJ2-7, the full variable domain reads EPEVTQTPSHQVTQMGQEVILRCVPISNHLYFYWYRQILGQKVEFLVSFYNNEISEKSEIFDDQFSVERPDGSNFTLKIRSTKLEDSAMYFCASTVFSYEQYFGPGTRLTVT.

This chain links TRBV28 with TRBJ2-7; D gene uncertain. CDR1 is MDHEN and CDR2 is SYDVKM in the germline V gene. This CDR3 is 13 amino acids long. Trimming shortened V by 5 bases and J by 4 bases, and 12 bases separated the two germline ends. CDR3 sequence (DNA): TGTGCCAGCAGTCCCTCTTGGCGTTACGAGCAGTACTTC. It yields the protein CASSPSWRYEQYF.

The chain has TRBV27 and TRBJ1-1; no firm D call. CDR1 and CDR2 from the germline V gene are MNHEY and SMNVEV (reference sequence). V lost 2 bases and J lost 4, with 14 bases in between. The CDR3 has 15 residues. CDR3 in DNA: TGTGCCAGCAGTTTAAATGGACCGGTGGGCACTGAAGCTTTCTTT. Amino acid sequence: CASSLNGPVGTEAFF.

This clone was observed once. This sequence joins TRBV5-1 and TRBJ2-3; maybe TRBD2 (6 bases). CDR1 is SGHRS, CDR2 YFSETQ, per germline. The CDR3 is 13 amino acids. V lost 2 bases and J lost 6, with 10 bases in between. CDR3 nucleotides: TGCGCCAGCAGCTTACTAGCACCCGATACGCAGTATTTT. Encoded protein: CASSLLAPDTQYF.

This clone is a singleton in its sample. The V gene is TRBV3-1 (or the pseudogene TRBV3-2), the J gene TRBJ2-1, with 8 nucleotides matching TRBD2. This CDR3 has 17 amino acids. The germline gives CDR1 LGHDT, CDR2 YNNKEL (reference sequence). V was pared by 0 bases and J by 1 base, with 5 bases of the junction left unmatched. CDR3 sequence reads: CASSQEWRGASYNEQFF. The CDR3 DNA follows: TGTGCCAGCAGCCAAGAATGGCGGGGGGCATCCTACAATGAGCAGTTCTTC.

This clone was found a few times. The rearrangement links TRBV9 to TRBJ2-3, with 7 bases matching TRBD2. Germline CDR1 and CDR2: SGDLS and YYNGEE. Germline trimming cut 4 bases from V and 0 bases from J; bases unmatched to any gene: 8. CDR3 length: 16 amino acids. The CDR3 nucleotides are TGTGCCAGCAGCCTTAGCCCAGCGGGGAGCACAGATACGCAGTATTTT. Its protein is CASSLSPAGSTDTQYF.

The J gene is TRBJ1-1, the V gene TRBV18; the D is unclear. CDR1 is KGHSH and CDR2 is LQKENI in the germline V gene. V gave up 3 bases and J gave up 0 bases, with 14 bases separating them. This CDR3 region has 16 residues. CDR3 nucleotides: TGTGCCAGCTCACCCGCTAATACGGTCATGAACACTGAAGCTTTCTTT. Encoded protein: CASSPANTVMNTEAFF.

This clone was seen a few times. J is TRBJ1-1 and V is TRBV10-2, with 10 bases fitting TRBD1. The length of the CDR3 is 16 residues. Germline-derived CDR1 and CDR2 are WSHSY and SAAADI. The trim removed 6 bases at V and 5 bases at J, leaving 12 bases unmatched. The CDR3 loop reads CASRDRGDKAWTEAFF. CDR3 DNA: TGCGCCAGCAGGGACAGGGGGGACAAAGCGTGGACTGAAGCTTTCTTT.

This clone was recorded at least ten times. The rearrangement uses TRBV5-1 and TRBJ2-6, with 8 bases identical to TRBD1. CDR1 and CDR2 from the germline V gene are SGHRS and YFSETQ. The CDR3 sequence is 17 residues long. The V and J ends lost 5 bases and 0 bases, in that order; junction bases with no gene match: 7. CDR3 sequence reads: CASSSGTGFSGANVLTF. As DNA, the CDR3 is TGCGCCAGCAGTTCCGGGACAGGATTCTCTGGGGCCAACGTCCTGACTTTC. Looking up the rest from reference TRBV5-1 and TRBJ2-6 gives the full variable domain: KAGVTQTPRYLIKTRGQQVTLSCSPISGHRSVSWYQQTPGQGLQFLFEYFSETQRNKGNFPGRFSGRQFSNSRSEMNVSTLELGDSALYLCASSSGTGFSGANVLTFGAGSRLTVL.

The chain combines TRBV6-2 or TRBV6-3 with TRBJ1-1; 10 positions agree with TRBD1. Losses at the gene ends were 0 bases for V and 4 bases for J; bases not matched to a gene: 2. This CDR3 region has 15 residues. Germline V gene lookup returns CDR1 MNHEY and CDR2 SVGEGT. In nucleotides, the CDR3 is TGTGCCAGCAGTTACTCGGGACAGGGGTTCACTGAAGCTTTCTTT. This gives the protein CASSYSGQGFTEAFF.

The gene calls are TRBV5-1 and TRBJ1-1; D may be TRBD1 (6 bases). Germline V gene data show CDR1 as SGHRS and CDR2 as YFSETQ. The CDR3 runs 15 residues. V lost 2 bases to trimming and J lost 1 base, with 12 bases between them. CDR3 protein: CASSLYRVGNTEAFF. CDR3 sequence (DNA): TGCGCCAGCAGCTTATACAGGGTCGGGAACACTGAAGCTTTCTTT.

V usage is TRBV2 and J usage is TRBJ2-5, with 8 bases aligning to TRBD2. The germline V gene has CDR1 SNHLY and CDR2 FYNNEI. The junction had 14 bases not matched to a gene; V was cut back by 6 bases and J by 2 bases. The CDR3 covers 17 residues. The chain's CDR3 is CASRGPGERGPQETQYF. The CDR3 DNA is TGTGCCAGCAGAGGCCCTGGGGAGCGGGGGCCTCAAGAGACCCAGTACTTC.

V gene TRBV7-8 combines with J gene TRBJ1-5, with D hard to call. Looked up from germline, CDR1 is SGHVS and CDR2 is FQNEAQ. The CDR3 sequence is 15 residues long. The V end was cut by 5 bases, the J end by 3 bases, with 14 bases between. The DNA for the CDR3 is TGTGCCAGCAGCCCTCGTGAGGCCTTCAATCAGCCCCAGCATTTT. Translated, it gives CASSPREAFNQPQHF.

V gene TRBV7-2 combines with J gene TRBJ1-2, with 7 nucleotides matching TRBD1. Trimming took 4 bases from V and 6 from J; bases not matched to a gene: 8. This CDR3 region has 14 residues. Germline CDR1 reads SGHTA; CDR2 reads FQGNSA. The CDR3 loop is CASSSRGRWDGYTF. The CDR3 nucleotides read TGTGCCAGCAGCTCTAGGGGGCGCTGGGATGGCTACACCTTC.